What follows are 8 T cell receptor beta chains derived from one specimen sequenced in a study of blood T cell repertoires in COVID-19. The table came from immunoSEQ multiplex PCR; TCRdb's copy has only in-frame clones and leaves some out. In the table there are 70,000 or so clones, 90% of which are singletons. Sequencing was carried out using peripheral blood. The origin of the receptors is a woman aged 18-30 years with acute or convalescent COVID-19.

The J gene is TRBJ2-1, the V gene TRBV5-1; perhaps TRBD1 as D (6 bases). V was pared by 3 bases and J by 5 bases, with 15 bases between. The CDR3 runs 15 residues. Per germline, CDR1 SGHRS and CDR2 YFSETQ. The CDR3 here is CASSWGTLINNEQFF. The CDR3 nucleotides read TGCGCCAGCAGCTGGGGGACACTGATAAACAATGAGCAGTTCTTC. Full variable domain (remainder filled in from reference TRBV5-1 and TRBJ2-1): KAGVTQTPRYLIKTRGQQVTLSCSPISGHRSVSWYQQTPGQGLQFLFEYFSETQRNKGNFPGRFSGRQFSNSRSEMNVSTLELGDSALYLCASSWGTLINNEQFFGPGTRLTVL.

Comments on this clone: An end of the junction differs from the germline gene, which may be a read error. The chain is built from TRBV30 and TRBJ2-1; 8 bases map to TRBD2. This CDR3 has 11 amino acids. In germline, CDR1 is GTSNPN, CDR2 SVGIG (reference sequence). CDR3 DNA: TGTGCCTGGAGCCGGAGCGGGAGAAGGATCTTC. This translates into CAWSRSGRRIF.

CDR3 loop: CASSLAAGGLHPYEQYF. The CDR3 DNA is TGCGCCAGCAGCTTGGCGGCAGGGGGCCTTCATCCCTACGAGCAGTACTTC. The chain couples TRBV5-1 to TRBJ2-7; TRBD1 matches 8 bases. The CDR3 contains 17 residues. V lost 0 bases, J lost 2 bases, and 10 bases stayed unmatched. The germline V gene has CDR1 SGHRS and CDR2 YFSETQ.

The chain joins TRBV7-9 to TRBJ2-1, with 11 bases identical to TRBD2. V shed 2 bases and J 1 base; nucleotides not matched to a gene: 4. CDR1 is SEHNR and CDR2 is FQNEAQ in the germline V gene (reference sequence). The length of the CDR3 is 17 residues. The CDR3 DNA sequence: TGTGCCAGCAGCTTACAGTCTAGCGGGAGGTCCTACAATGAGCAGTTCTTC. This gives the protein CASSLQSSGRSYNEQFF.

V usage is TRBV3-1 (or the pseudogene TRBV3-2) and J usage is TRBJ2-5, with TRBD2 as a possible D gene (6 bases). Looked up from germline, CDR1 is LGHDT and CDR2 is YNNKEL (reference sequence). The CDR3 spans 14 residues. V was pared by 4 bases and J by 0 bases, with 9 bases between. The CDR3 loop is CASSRGLDQETQYF. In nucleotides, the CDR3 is TGTGCCAGCAGCCGGGGACTGGACCAAGAGACCCAGTACTTC.

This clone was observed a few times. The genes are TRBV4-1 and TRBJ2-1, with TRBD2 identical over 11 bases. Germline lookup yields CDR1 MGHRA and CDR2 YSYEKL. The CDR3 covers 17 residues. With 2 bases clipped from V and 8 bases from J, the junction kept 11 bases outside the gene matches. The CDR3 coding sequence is TGCGCCAGCAGCCAAATTGGACTAGCGGGCAAGAACCATGAGCAGTTCTTC. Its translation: CASSQIGLAGKNHEQFF.

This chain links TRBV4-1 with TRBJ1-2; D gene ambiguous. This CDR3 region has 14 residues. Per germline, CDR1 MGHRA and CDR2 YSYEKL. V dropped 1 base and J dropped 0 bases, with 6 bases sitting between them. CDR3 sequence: CASSQGRTNYGYTF. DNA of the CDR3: TGCGCCAGCAGCCAAGGCAGAACTAACTATGGCTACACCTTC.

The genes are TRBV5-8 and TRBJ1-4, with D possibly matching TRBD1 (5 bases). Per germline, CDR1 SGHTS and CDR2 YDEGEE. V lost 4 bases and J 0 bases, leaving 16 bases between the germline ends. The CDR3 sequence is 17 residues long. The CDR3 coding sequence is TGTGCCAGCAGCCGCGGTCGCGGGGGGACAACTAATGAAAAACTGTTTTTT. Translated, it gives CASSRGRGGTTNEKLFF.